Shown below are 3 T cell receptor beta chains from a single sample sequenced in a study of graft-versus-host responses after intestinal transplantation. Tissue from the graft was processed to free its intraepithelial and lamina propria lymphocytes. TCRdb keeps only in-frame clones here, not all; method: immunoSEQ multiplex PCR. This table has about 15,000 clones, just under 75% appearing once. Sequences were derived from ileum tissue, sampled 14 days after transplant. Receptor source: a human patient who received an intestinal transplant, so some T cells may come from the graft donor.

V and J are TRBV18 and TRBJ2-3; D unclear. CDR1 is KGHSH and CDR2 is LQKENI in the germline V gene. Trimming shortened V by 5 bases and J by 4 bases, and 13 bases separated the two germline ends. CDR3 length: 14 amino acids. CDR3 in DNA: TGTGCCAGCTCAACAGCCTCGGGTGCAGATACGCAGTATTTT. Its translation: CASSTASGADTQYF.

This chain joins TRBV5-6 and TRBJ1-5; perhaps TRBD1 as D (5 bases). The CDR3 totals 14 residues. Trimming removed 3 bases at V and 7 bases at J, with 14 bases between. Germline values: CDR1 SGHDT, CDR2 YYEEEE. The CDR3 DNA reads as TGTGCCAGCAGCTGGTGGGGGGATGGACAGCCCCAGCATTTT. Its protein is CASSWWGDGQPQHF.

The rearrangement uses TRBV28 and TRBJ2-1; 7 bases are a match to TRBD2. This CDR3 comprises 14 residues. Germline V gives CDR1 MDHEN, CDR2 SYDVKM. Losses at the gene ends were 8 bases for V and 1 base for J; bases not matched to a gene: 5. The CDR3: CASWGGISYNEQFF. The CDR3, as DNA: TGTGCCAGCTGGGGAGGGATTTCCTACAATGAGCAGTTCTTC.